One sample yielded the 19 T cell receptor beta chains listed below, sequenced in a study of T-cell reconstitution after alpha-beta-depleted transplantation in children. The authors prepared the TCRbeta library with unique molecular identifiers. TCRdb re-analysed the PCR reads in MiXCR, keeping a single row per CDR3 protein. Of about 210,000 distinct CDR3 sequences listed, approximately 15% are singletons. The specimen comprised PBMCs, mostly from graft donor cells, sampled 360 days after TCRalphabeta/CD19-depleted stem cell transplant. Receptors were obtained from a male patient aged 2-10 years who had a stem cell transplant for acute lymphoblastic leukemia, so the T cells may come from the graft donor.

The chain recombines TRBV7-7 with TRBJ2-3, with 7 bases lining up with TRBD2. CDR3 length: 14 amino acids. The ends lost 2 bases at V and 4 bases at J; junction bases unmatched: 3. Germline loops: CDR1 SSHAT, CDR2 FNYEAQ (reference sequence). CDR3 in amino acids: CASSLSGGADTQYF. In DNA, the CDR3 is TGTGCCAGCAGCTTATCTGGGGGGGCAGATACGCAGTATTTT.

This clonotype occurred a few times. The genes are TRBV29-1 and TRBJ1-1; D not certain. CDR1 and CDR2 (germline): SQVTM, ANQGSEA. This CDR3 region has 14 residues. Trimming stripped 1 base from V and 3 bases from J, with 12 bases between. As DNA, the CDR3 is TGCAGCGTTGAAGTCCGGGCATGGGACACTGAAGCTTTCTTT. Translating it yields CSVEVRAWDTEAFF.

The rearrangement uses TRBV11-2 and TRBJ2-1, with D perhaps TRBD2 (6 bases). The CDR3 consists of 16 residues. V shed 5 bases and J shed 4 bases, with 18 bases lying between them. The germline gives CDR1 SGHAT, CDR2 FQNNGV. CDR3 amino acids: CASSRGLLSPYNEQFF. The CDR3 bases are TGTGCCAGCAGCAGGGGACTTTTGAGCCCATACAATGAGCAGTTCTTC.

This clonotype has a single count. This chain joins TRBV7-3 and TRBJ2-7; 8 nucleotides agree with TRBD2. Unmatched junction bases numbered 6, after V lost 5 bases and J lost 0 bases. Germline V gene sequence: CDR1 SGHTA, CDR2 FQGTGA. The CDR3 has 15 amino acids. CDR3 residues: CASSVSGGVSYEQYF. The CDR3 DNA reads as TGTGCCAGCAGCGTAAGCGGGGGTGTCTCCTACGAGCAGTACTTC. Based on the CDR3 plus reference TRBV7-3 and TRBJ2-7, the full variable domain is GAGVSQTPSNKVTEKGKYVELRCDPISGHTALYWYRQSLGQGPEFLIYFQGTGAADDSGLPNDRFFAVRPEGSVSTLKIQRTERGDSAVYLCASSVSGGVSYEQYFGPGTRLTVT.

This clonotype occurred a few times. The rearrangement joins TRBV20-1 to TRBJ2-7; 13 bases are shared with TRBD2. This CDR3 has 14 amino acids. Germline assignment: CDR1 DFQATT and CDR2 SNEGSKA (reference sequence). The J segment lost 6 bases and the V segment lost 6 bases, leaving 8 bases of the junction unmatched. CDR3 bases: TGCAGTGCGGACTCTGGACTAGCGGGAGTCGAGCAGTACTTC. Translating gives CSADSGLAGVEQYF.

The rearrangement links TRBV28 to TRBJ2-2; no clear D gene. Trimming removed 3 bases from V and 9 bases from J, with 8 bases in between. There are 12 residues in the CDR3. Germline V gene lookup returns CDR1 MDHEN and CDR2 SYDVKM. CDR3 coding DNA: TGTGCCAGCAGTTTGAGTATTAGGGAGCTGTTTTTT. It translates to CASSLSIRELFF.

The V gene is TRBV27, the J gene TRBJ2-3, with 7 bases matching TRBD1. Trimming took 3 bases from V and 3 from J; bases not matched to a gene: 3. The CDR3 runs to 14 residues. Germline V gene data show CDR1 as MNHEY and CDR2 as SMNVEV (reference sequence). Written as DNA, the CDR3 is TGTGCCAGCAGTTTTGGACAGGATACAGATACGCAGTATTTT. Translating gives CASSFGQDTDTQYF.

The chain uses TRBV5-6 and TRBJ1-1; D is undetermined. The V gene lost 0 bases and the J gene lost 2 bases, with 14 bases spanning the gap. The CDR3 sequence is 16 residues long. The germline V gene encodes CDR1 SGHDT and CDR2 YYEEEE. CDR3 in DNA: TGTGCCAGCAGCTTGGGAATACCGGGGATAAACACTGAAGCTTTCTTT. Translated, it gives CASSLGIPGINTEAFF.

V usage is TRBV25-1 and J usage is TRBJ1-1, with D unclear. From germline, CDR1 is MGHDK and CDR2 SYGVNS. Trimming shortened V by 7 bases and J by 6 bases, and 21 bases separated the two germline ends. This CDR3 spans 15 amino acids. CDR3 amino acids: CASKKTALRWPEAFF. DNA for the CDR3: TGTGCCAGCAAAAAAACCGCCCTCAGGTGGCCTGAAGCTTTCTTT.

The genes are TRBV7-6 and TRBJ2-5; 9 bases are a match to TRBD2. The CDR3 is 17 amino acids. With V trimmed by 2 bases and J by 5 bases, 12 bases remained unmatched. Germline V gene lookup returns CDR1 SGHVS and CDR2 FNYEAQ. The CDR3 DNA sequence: TGTGCCAGCAGCTTAACCCTTAGCGGGGGCGCCGGGGAGACCCAGTACTTC. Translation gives CASSLTLSGGAGETQYF. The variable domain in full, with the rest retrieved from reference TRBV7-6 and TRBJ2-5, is GAGVSQSPRYKVTKRGQDVALRCDPISGHVSLYWYRQALGQGPEFLTYFNYEAQQDKSGLPNDRFSAERPEGSISTLTIQRTEQRDSAMYRCASSLTLSGGAGETQYFGPGTRLLVL.

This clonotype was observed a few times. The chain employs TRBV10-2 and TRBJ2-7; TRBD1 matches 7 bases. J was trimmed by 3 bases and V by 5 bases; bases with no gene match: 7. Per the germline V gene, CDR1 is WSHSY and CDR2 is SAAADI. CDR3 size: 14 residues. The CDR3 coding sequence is TGCGCCAGCAGTCCCAGGGGGATCTTCTACGAGCAGTACTTC. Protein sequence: CASSPRGIFYEQYF.

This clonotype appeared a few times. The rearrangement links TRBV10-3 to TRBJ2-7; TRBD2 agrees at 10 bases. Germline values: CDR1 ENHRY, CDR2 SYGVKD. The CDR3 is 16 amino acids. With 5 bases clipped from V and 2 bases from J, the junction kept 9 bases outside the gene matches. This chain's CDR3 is CAISYSSGGDPYEQYF. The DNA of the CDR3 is TGTGCCATCAGTTACAGCAGCGGGGGGGACCCCTACGAGCAGTACTTC.

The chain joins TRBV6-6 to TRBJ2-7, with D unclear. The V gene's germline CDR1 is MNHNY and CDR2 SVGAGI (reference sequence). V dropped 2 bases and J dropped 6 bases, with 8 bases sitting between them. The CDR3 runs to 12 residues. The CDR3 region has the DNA TGTGCCAGCAGTTACAGCAATGGCGAGCAGTACTTC. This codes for CASSYSNGEQYF.

CDR3 bases: TGTGCCAGCAGCTCTGGACCCGGACAGGGGTATGGCTACACCTTC. It is translated as CASSSGPGQGYGYTF. The chain employs TRBV7-6 and TRBJ1-2; 9 nucleotides line up with TRBD1. The V segment lost 4 bases and the J segment 5 bases; nucleotides outside the gene matches: 8. This CDR3 spans 15 amino acids. In germline, CDR1 is SGHVS, CDR2 FNYEAQ.

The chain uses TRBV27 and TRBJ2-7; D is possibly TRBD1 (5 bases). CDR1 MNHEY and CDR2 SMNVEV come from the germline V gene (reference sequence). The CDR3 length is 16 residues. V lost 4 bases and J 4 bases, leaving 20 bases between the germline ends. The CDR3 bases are TGTGCCAGCAGTTCCCCCTCGGGCAGGGTCCGGTACGAGCAGTACTTC. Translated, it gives CASSSPSGRVRYEQYF.

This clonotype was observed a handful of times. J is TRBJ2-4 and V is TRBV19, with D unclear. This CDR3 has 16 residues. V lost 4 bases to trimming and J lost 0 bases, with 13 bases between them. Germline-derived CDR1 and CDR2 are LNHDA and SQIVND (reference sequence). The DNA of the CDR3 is TGTGCCAGTAGTACGCAACAAGCCTTAGCCAAAAACATTCAGTACTTC. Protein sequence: CASSTQQALAKNIQYF.

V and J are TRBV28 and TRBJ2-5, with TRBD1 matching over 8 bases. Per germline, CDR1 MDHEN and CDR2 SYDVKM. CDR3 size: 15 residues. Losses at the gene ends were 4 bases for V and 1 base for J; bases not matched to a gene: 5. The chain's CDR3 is CASSSTQGAQETQYF. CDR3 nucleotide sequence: TGTGCCAGCAGTTCGACCCAGGGGGCCCAAGAGACCCAGTACTTC.

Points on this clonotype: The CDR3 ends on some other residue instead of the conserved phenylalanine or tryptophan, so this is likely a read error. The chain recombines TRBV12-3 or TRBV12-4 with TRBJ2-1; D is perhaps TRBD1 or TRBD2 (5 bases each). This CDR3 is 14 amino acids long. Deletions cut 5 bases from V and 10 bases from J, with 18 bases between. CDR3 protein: CASSLRAGSGEQFL. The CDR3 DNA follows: TGTGCCAGCAGTCTCCGGGCAGGGTCGGGGGAGCAGTTCTTA.

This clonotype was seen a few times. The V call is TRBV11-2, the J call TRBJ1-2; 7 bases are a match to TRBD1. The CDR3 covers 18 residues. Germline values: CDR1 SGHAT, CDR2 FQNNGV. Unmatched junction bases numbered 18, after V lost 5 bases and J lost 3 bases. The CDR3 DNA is TGTGCCAGCAGCATTAGTCGGGGGGGACAGCGGTTCGACTATGGCTACACCTTC. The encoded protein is CASSISRGGQRFDYGYTF.